One T cell receptor beta chain is described in this entry. Antigen specificity is unknown. This CDR3 region has 13 residues. V lost 2 bases and J lost 3, with 7 bases in between. Germline V lookup: CDR1 KGHSH, CDR2 LQKENI. The data were obtained in a study of CD8 T cells in ankylosing spondylitis. General study results and limits: There was reportedly significant enrichment of clones that were disease-linked in matched ankylosing spondylitis synovial fluid. Existing reports had already noted some motif variants in reactive arthritis synovial fluid and blood. A TCR beta motif of eight highly homologous variants appeared characteristic of ankylosing spondylitis blood.

TCRdb fed the 5' RACE reads into MiXCR, producing one record per CDR3 protein. The sample records approximately 45,000 distinct CDR3 sequences, 8% to 13% being singletons. The V call is TRBV18, the J call TRBJ1-1; tentative D call: TRBD1 (6 bases). The TCR comes from a male donor with ankylosing spondylitis or in good health (not recorded which). Sequenced sample: blood, either unsorted or a sorted T cell fraction (not recorded which). The CDR3 DNA sequence: TGTGCCAGCTCACCATCAGGGGACACTGAAGCTTTCTTT. This sequence encodes CASSPSGDTEAFF. The entire variable domain, with the rest obtained from reference TRBV18 and TRBJ1-1, is as follows: NAGVMQNPRHLVRRRGQEARLRCSPMKGHSHVYWYRQLPEEGLKFMVYLQKENIIDESGMPKERFSAEFPKEGPSILRIQQVVRGDSAAYFCASSPSGDTEAFFGQGTRLTVV.